Each of the 5 T cell receptor beta chains below was sequenced from the same sample in a study of OX40 agonist ivuxolimab in advanced cancers. Libraries were prepared by immunoSEQ multiplex PCR; TCRdb keeps only in-frame clonotypes and omits some of them. The data show 65,000 to 70,000 clones, roughly 84% seen once. Material: CD4+ or CD8+ T cells sorted from blood, obtained in a trial of the OX40 agonist ivuxolimab. These TCRs come from an adult with an advanced solid tumor such as melanoma, head and neck, liver or kidney cancer.

The V gene is TRBV30, the J gene TRBJ1-5; tentative D call: TRBD1 (5 bases). In germline, CDR1 is GTSNPN, CDR2 SVGIG (reference sequence). This CDR3 spans 14 amino acids. Trimming stripped 3 bases from V and 4 bases from J, with 13 bases between. CDR3 region: CAWRPGMANQPQHF. The CDR3 DNA sequence: TGTGCCTGGAGGCCAGGGATGGCGAATCAGCCCCAGCATTTT.

The chain recombines TRBV5-1 with TRBJ1-3; the D gene is possibly TRBD1 (6 bases). The CDR3 runs to 18 residues. Trimming pared 0 bases from V and 2 bases from J, leaving 18 bases between. Germline CDR1 and CDR2: SGHRS and YFSETQ. DNA of the CDR3: TGCGCCAGCAGCTTGGGGACAGTTGGAGACTCAACTGGAAACACCATATATTTT. It translates to CASSLGTVGDSTGNTIYF.

The chain couples TRBV7-9 to TRBJ1-2; D ambiguous. The CDR3 contains 12 residues. Trimming stripped 5 bases from V and 6 bases from J, with 10 bases between. From germline, CDR1 is SEHNR and CDR2 FQNEAQ (reference sequence). The CDR3 loop is CASSPTMHGYTF. In DNA form, the CDR3 reads TGTGCCAGCAGCCCCACAATGCATGGCTACACCTTC.

The genes are TRBV5-1 and TRBJ2-6, with TRBD1 identical over 7 bases. The germline gives CDR1 SGHRS, CDR2 YFSETQ. Trimming took 6 bases from V and 1 from J; bases not matched to a gene: 4. The CDR3 has 15 amino acids. The CDR3 DNA follows: TGCGCCAGCACCGTACAGGGGTCTGGGGCCAACGTCCTGACTTTC. Translated, it gives CASTVQGSGANVLTF.

The chain has TRBV7-9 and TRBJ2-5; 8 bases are shared with TRBD2. Germline CDR1 SEHNR, CDR2 FQNEAQ (reference sequence). V lost 4 bases, J lost 5 bases, and 12 bases stayed unmatched. This CDR3 region has 16 residues. CDR3 in amino acids: CASSSPAGGMSETQYF. The CDR3 nucleotides are TGTGCCAGCAGCTCCCCGGCGGGGGGTATGAGTGAGACCCAGTACTTC.